The T cell receptor beta chain under discussion was sequenced for a study of cytomegalovirus exposure and HLA in healthy donors (dated by TCRdb to the late 2010s). Concerning the study at large: According to an earlier analysis of several hundred of the donors, some 170 million T cells yielded some 120 million unique TCR beta sequences and about 300 Gb of sequence data. An early release that covered some 640 HLA-typed donors contained about 290 gigabases of sequencing data and tens of millions of unique TCR sequences. Of the roughly 410 genotyped donors, roughly 80% were placed in the genetic ancestry cluster associated with self-reported Caucasian donors. The study aimed to test whether cataloging public T cell receptors could reveal signatures of past pathogen exposure. Using immunosequencing, the study profiled T cell repertoires from 666 subjects and related those repertoires to cytomegalovirus serostatus. In addition to the first cohort of hundreds of subjects, a separate validation cohort of 100 to 150 different subjects was used. The study combined high-throughput TCR immunosequencing, statistical association of individual TCRs with disease status, and machine learning to predict cytomegalovirus infection status. A later analysis re-analyzed previously published TCR beta repertoires from 660 or so donors and added high-resolution HLA genotyping to study TCR occurrence patterns. Rather than drawing on any new phenotypic data, the later analysis identified candidate immune exposures from TCR beta sequences and the way those sequences occurred across donors. An earlier analysis of 587 of the donors used high-throughput TCR beta sequencing to judge whether each TCR beta V gene segment behaved as functional or pseudogenic. Donor age, sex, ethnicity and CMV serostatus were compiled together with the repertoire data. Genome-wide SNP genotypes for about 65% of the roughly 670 donors were used in a later genetic analysis, which treated that subset as a discovery cohort. All discovery cohort repertoires had been generated using a single sequencing platform. HLA typing covered class I and class II loci at four-digit resolution. The number of typed donors differed by locus: about 620-630 for A, B, C, DRB1 and DQB1; 500 to 550 for DQA1; approximately 600 for DPA1; and about 450 for DPB1. A few DR-DQ haplotypes were treated as single units for association and clustering because of strong linkage in the cohort. Among around 400 genotyped donors of the cohort, an average of approximately 200,000 unique TCR beta nucleotide sequences was sequenced per donor, of which roughly 18% were non-productive. Beyond this particular receptor, the publication reports: In this cohort, only TCR beta chains were sequenced, and detectable features were limited by the absence of alpha or paired-chain data. When HLA alleles, especially DR and DQ, strongly co-occurred, attributing TCR associations to individual alleles was difficult. In a later analysis, TCR association rates were found to vary across HLA loci, with the most associated TCRs seen for DRB1 alleles and the fewest for HLA-C alleles. Because counts were too low, roughly 16 rarely observed V segments, including chromosome 9 orphons, were left out of the earlier analysis of approximately 580 of the donors. A further reported finding was that TCR beta sequences accurately predicted the HLA-A and HLA-B alleles for most subjects in the first cohort. CMV serostatus was the only immune exposure information available for the cohort. Across donors, most TCR sequences were observed very rarely, whereas some public TCRs were present in many individuals. A cluster of highly shared sequence variants was judged likely to be a technical artifact of the sequencing pipeline. In a later analysis, HLA-associated TCR beta chains showed more clonal expansion and lower generation probabilities than non-associated chains that were equally common. The 87-base-pair reads could not distinguish some IMGT-functional V segments, including TRBV6-2 and TRBV6-3, so those segments were excluded. Cytomegalovirus status was reported to be diagnosed by the classifier with high specificity and sensitivity in both the original and validation cohorts. A later genetic analysis associated a missense DCLRE1C variant with V-gene and J-gene trimming of TCR beta chains, and an independent cohort replicated the association. In a later analysis, most CMV-associated TCR beta chains were found to appear HLA-restricted, with HLA associations seemingly driven largely by CMV exposure. A later genetic analysis reported fewer N-insertions in productive TCRs among donors in an Asian-associated ancestry cluster than the roughly 650-donor mean. The presence/absence analyses assumed that sequencing depth was roughly uniform across donors, and that assumption may not be true. A later analysis associated 15,000 to 20,000 TCR beta sequences with specific HLA alleles at a false discovery rate of 0.05. In a later analysis, several top co-occurrence clusters were reported to appear linked to parvovirus B19, influenza, CMV and Epstein-Barr virus. A total of 150 to 200 TCR beta chains were listed by the study as associated with cytomegalovirus. In an earlier analysis of 587 of the donors, most TCR beta V segments appeared in productive rearrangements about 90% or about 30% of the time, broadly matching IMGT annotations. Linkage disequilibrium might explain the correlated functional status among segregating V segments, but an unknown experimental factor could not be excluded. In vitro tests confirmed that a few of the cytomegalovirus-associated TCR beta chains recognize cytomegalovirus antigens. It was suggested by the authors that the approach could potentially be generalized to other disease states and immunological phenotypes. Because some donors lacked HLA typing at each locus, the association tests relied only on the typed subset.

The method was the immunoSEQ multiplex PCR assay. A mixture of 60 forward primers for TCR Vbeta segments and 13 reverse primers for TCR Jbeta segments was used in the multiplex PCR. A multiplex PCR assay on genomic DNA amplified the CDR3 region of rearranged TCR beta genes. The Illumina HiSeq System was used to sequence the amplified TCR beta libraries as 87-base-pair reads. The authors' pipeline ran thus. A later analysis tallied about 77 million unique TCR beta chains across the approximately 670 repertoires, and about 12 million of those chains were shared by two or more donors. Raw reads were error-corrected and collapsed into unique sequences with a nearest-neighbor algorithm that merged closely related sequences to remove PCR and sequencing errors. Alignment of CDR3 sequences to IMGT reference sequences was used to assign V, D and J gene segments. Each retained sequence needed at least a six-nucleotide match to both a V gene segment and a J gene segment. A rearrangement counted as productive if the CDR3 had no stop codons and remained in frame with V and J, and every other rearrangement counted as non-productive. CDR3 was defined by IMGT convention, running from the second conserved V-encoded cysteine to the conserved J-encoded phenylalanine. Sequences without an unambiguous match to a single V gene segment were excluded from the earlier analysis of about 600 of the donors. In an earlier analysis of a few hundred of the donors, a V segment was called functional when productive rearrangements were above 56.7%, and segregating when the standard deviation between donors exceeded 5%. A statistical classification framework was built for diagnosing cytomegalovirus status from the catalog of TCR beta chain sequences. A later analysis assigned V and J genes by comparing TCR nucleotide sequences with IMGT/GENE-DB human TR gene sequences. In a later analysis, CDR3 sequences and most-parsimonious VDJ recombination scenarios were assigned using the TCRdist pipeline. A later analysis defined each TCR beta chain by its CDR3 amino acid sequence plus V-gene family, and excluded reads lacking a unique V-gene family. To address suspected cross-contamination and a sequencing artifact, a later analysis removed roughly 640 highly shared, low-generation-probability nucleotide sequences. A later analysis calculated a clonal expansion index for each public chain from normalized within-repertoire ranks of inferred template counts. In a later analysis, generation probabilities were computed with a VDJ recombination model fitted to out-of-frame rearrangements, and the resulting probabilities were checked against IGoR. In a later analysis, hypergeometric tests were used to score TCR-TCR, TCR-HLA and TCR-CMV co-occurrence, with a repertoire-size bias correction applied to TCR pairs. To estimate false discovery rates, a later analysis permuted the HLA or CMV assignments 20 times. A later analysis grouped co-occurring TCRs with DBSCAN, adding TCRdist sequence similarity when clustering within HLA-allele-positive subsets. Co-occurrence clustering excluded repertoires with fewer than 30,000 or more than 120,000 public chains, plus five with anomalous nucleotide sharing. The source is immuneACCESS, and TCRdb retained only in-frame sequences with V and J called. Part of the clones is not carried over; for the studies checked, unresolved V genes explain less than half of this, and the remainder is unexplained. The DNA gave D and trimming, while V, J and clone size come from that table. The sample data list more than 60,000 clones, and approximately 72% of these were observed just once. The biggest ten clones account for 8% to 9.5% of the sample.

The cohort was made up of 666 healthy bone marrow donors. At the time of sampling, all cohort members were nominally healthy, though unrecorded immune exposures were likely present. The donor tested CMV seropositive, placing the donor among the 290 or so seropositive members of the cohort. A peripheral blood sample was collected from each donor, and TCR beta sequencing was performed on peripheral blood mononuclear cells. The Qiagen DNeasy Blood Extraction Kit was used to extract genomic DNA from the blood cell samples. From the germline V gene (reference sequence), CDR1 is MNHEY and CDR2 is SMNVEV. The cysteine opens and the phenylalanine closes a CDR3 of 15 amino acids. This entry keeps only the CDR3 DNA: 45 bases, framed from base 1. V drops 5 bases and J drops 0 bases, leaving 11 bases in between. About this clone itself: Its antigen specificity is not known. Per-base qualities were not stored, and no clone one base away is much larger.

The chain is assembled from TRBV27 and TRBJ1-5; the D gene is not confidently resolved. Sequenced input: PBMCs. This receptor was identified in a woman between 40 and 55 years old in good health and CMV-seropositive. CDR3 loop: CASSTHTGSNQPQHF. The DNA sequence is TGTGCCAGCAGTACCCACACGGGTAGCAATCAGCCCCAGCATTTT.